Listed below are T cell receptor beta chains from one sample, sequenced in a study of cytotoxic CD8 clonotypes in ibrutinib-treated CLL. Only in-frame clones appear in the TCRdb table, and some are missing; sequencing was by immunoSEQ multiplex PCR. The sample has 130,000 to 150,000 clones, 79% seen once; the top ten hold roughly 12%. Material: PBMCs, obtained after 12 months of ibrutinib treatment. These receptors were taken from a human donor with chronic lymphocytic leukemia. Both conserved end residues are part of each CDR3. D genes are given only for firm matches. For some rows the clone size is stated as once, few or many, or as a class when expanded; others skip it.

V	J	size	D	CDR3	DNA
TRBV5-1	TRBJ1-1	few	NA	CASSLEVNTEAFF	TGCGCCAGCAGCTTGGAAGTGAACACTGAAGCTTTCTTT
TRBV28	TRBJ2-3	NA	TRBD1	CASRLTGGGTDTQYF	TGTGCCAGCAGGCTGACAGGGGGCGGTACAGATACGCAGTATTTT
TRBV5-6	TRBJ2-1	NA	TRBD2	CASSLNLAGMGMFYNEQFF	TGTGCCAGCAGCCTTAATCTAGCGGGGATGGGGATGTTCTACAATGAGCAGTTCTTC
TRBV4-2	TRBJ2-2	once	TRBD2	CASSQAGLAGAGELFF	TGTGCCAGCAGCCAAGCCGGACTAGCGGGAGCCGGGGAGCTGTTTTTT
TRBV9	TRBJ1-1	few	NA	CASSSGQLNTEAFF	TGTGCCAGCAGCTCAGGACAGTTGAACACTGAAGCTTTCTTT
TRBV15	TRBJ2-3	NA	TRBD2	CATSRGVVREGVTDTQYF	TGTGCCACCAGCAGAGGCGTTGTGAGGGAGGGTGTCACAGATACGCAGTATTTT
TRBV5-1	TRBJ1-1	NA	NA	CASRIQGSNTEAFF	TGCGCCAGCAGAATTCAGGGGTCGAACACTGAAGCTTTCTTT
TRBV19	TRBJ2-1	few	NA	CASSETQGTPREFF	TGTGCCAGTAGCGAAACCCAAGGGACACCCAGGGAGTTCTTC
TRBV7-3	TRBJ2-1	NA	NA	CASSYGYNEQFF	TGTGCCAGCAGCTACGGCTACAATGAGCAGTTCTTC
TRBV29-1	TRBJ2-1	NA	TRBD1	CSVPRTGYYNEQFF	TGCAGCGTTCCAAGGACAGGGTATTACAATGAGCAGTTCTTC
TRBV2	TRBJ2-3	NA	TRBD2	CASSEARVAGGVTDTQYF	TGTGCCAGCAGTGAAGCAAGGGTAGCGGGAGGGGTCACAGATACGCAGTATTTT
TRBV13	TRBJ2-7	NA	TRBD2	CASSLKPGGSYEQYF	TGTGCCAGCAGCTTAAAACCGGGAGGGAGCTACGAGCAGTACTTC
TRBV7-3	TRBJ2-1	NA	NA	CASSPTNAGRPQFF	TGTGCCAGCAGCCCCACCAACGCGGGACGGCCACAGTTCTTC
TRBV20-1	TRBJ2-1	NA	NA	CSASYNEQFF	TGCAGTGCCAGCTACAATGAGCAGTTCTTC
TRBV28	TRBJ1-1	NA	TRBD1	CASSLLGQADTEAFF	TGTGCCAGCAGTTTATTGGGACAGGCGGACACTGAAGCTTTCTTT
TRBV5-6	TRBJ1-6	NA	NA	CASSLDANNSPLHF	TGTGCCAGCAGCTTGGACGCCAATAATTCACCCCTCCACTTT
TRBV7-9	TRBJ2-5	NA	NA	CASSLDYSLYF	TGTGCCAGCAGCTTAGACTATTCGTTGTACTTC
TRBV18	TRBJ2-1	NA	NA	CASSTLEVNEQFF	TGTGCCAGCTCTACTTTGGAGGTCAATGAGCAGTTCTTC
TRBV14	TRBJ2-1	once	NA	CASTLGQYNEQFF	TGTGCCAGCACTCTCGGGCAATACAATGAGCAGTTCTTC
TRBV11-2	TRBJ2-7	once	NA	CASSEGGTETYEQYF	TGTGCCAGCAGCGAGGGGGGGACAGAGACCTACGAGCAGTACTTC
TRBV7-6	TRBJ2-7	NA	NA	CASSLSQRTAYEQYF	TGTGCCAGCAGCTTATCCCAGCGGACCGCCTACGAGCAGTACTTC
TRBV4-3	TRBJ1-2	once	NA	CASSQEGGRRGYTF	TGCGCCAGCAGCCAAGAGGGGGGAAGGCGCGGCTACACCTTC
TRBV10-3	TRBJ2-3	once	TRBD2	CAIRTSGSTDTQYF	TGTGCCATACGGACTAGCGGTAGCACAGATACGCAGTATTTT
TRBV29-1	TRBJ2-7	few	NA	CSVSLPLREQYF	TGCAGCGTCTCGCTTCCACTTCGCGAGCAGTACTTC
TRBV20-1	TRBJ2-1	NA	NA	CSAPQGEQFF	TGCAGTGCCCCACAAGGTGAGCAGTTCTTC
TRBV6-1	TRBJ2-2	NA	NA	CASRLGSNTGELFF	TGTGCCAGCAGACTCGGGTCGAACACCGGGGAGCTGTTTTTT
TRBV2	TRBJ1-5	once	NA	CASNKEWANQPQHF	TGTGCCAGCAACAAGGAATGGGCGAATCAGCCCCAGCATTTT
TRBV4-3	TRBJ1-5	NA	NA	CASSQGHRGNQPQHF	TGCGCCAGCAGCCAAGGACACAGGGGCAATCAGCCCCAGCATTTT
TRBV11-3	TRBJ2-1	once	NA	CASSLGNAEQFF	TGTGCCAGCAGCTTAGGGAACGCTGAGCAGTTCTTC
TRBV5-1	TRBJ2-7	NA	TRBD2	CASSLAPSGSSEQYF	TGCGCCAGCAGCTTGGCGCCTAGCGGGAGTAGCGAGCAGTACTTC
TRBV2	TRBJ1-1	NA	NA	CASSELTVVNTEAFF	TGTGCCAGCAGTGAATTGACCGTTGTGAACACTGAAGCTTTCTTT
TRBV4-1	TRBJ2-2	NA	TRBD1	CASSKGQGLNTGELFF	TGCGCCAGCAGCAAGGGACAGGGCTTGAACACCGGGGAGCTGTTTTTT
TRBV7-3	TRBJ2-2	once	TRBD2	CASSPVGLAGGELFF	TGTGCCAGCAGCCCAGTGGGACTAGCAGGCGGGGAGCTGTTTTTT
TRBV7-2	TRBJ2-2	NA	TRBD2	CASSFGTRSTGELFF	TGTGCCAGCAGCTTCGGGACTAGGAGCACCGGGGAGCTGTTTTTT
TRBV7-9	TRBJ2-1	NA	TRBD2	CASSSRLAGGSYNEQFF	TGTGCCAGCAGCTCCCGTTTAGCGGGAGGGTCCTACAATGAGCAGTTCTTC
TRBV5-5	TRBJ1-2	NA	NA	CASSLVAGASYGYTF	TGTGCCAGCAGCTTGGTGGCAGGAGCCAGCTATGGCTACACCTTC
TRBV7-2	TRBJ1-2	NA	NA	CASSVGGSLFNYGYTF	TGTGCCAGCAGCGTGGGGGGCTCTCTATTCAACTATGGCTACACCTTC
TRBV9	TRBJ2-7	NA	NA	CASSGGSGREQYF	TGTGCCAGCAGCGGGGGAAGCGGCCGCGAGCAGTACTTC
TRBV4-3	TRBJ1-5	NA	NA	CASSQDLGSPNQPQHF	TGCGCCAGCAGCCAAGATCTCGGCAGTCCCAATCAGCCCCAGCATTTT
TRBV6-6	TRBJ1-5	NA	TRBD1	CASRGQGMGQPQHF	TGTGCCAGTCGAGGACAGGGCATGGGGCAGCCCCAGCATTTT
TRBV27	TRBJ2-2	NA	TRBD2	CASSLVGSGTDTGELFF	TGTGCCAGCAGTTTAGTAGGCAGCGGGACGGACACCGGGGAGCTGTTTTTT
TRBV5-6	TRBJ1-5	NA	NA	CASSLGSGVQPQHF	TGTGCCAGCAGCTTGGGGTCAGGGGTCCAGCCCCAGCATTTT
TRBV30	TRBJ1-5	NA	NA	CAWSEHSDQPQHF	TGTGCCTGGAGTGAGCACAGTGATCAGCCCCAGCATTTT
TRBV27	TRBJ1-1	NA	NA	CASSLSGVNTEAFF	TGTGCCAGCAGTTTATCGGGGGTGAACACTGAAGCTTTCTTT
TRBV19	TRBJ2-2	once	NA	CASNLQSMYGELFF	TGTGCCAGTAATTTACAGAGTATGTACGGGGAGCTGTTTTTT
TRBV7-2	TRBJ1-2	NA	TRBD1	CASSLPVTGGSGYTF	TGTGCCAGCAGCTTACCGGTGACAGGGGGGTCTGGCTACACCTTC
TRBV6-5	TRBJ2-1	NA	NA	CASRPPAFGYNEQFF	TGTGCCAGCAGACCCCCCGCTTTTGGTTACAATGAGCAGTTCTTC
TRBV7-9	TRBJ1-2	NA	NA	CASSFQQGSNYGYTF	TGTGCCAGCAGCTTTCAGCAGGGGTCGAACTATGGCTACACCTTC
TRBV7-8	TRBJ1-1	NA	NA	CASSFNGRINTEAFF	TGTGCCAGCAGCTTTAACGGACGGATAAACACTGAAGCTTTCTTT
TRBV27	TRBJ2-2	few	TRBD2	CASSRRGRNTGELFF	TGTGCCAGCAGCCGTCGCGGGAGAAACACCGGGGAGCTGTTTTTT
TRBV10-3	TRBJ2-3	NA	TRBD2	CAISEFGGRATDTQYF	TGTGCCATCAGTGAGTTTGGCGGGAGGGCGACAGATACGCAGTATTTT
TRBV7-2	TRBJ2-3	once	NA	CASRHLRDTQYF	TGTGCCAGCAGACACCTAAGAGATACGCAGTATTTT